This T cell receptor beta chain emerged from a study of shared clonotypes between healthy human individuals. Study-level findings and limits: Clonotype sharing across donors was expected to vary with sequencing depth.

The germline CDR1 and CDR2 sequences are SEHNR and FQNEAQ (reference sequence). The CDR3 has 15 residues. Trimming shortened V by 2 bases and J by 0 bases, and 10 bases separated the two germline ends. In the naive CD8 group, cells lacked CD45RO and were positively selected for CCR7, so terminally differentiated effector memory CD45RA+ cells were left out. Turning to this clone: The antigen remains unidentified.

Method: immunoSEQ multiplex PCR; TCRdb's copy keeps in-frame clones and lacks some. The sample contains millions of clones, approximately 94% of which appear only once. The V and J genes are TRBV7-9 and TRBJ1-1; no clear D gene. The origin of this receptor is a man in his late teens or twenties in good health. Some clones in this sample may be carry-over from other donors' samples. Sequenced input: naive CD8+ T cells from PBMCs. For the CDR3, the DNA is TGTGCCAGCAGCTTAATCCACGGGATGAACACTGAAGCTTTCTTT. Translating gives CASSLIHGMNTEAFF.